The 24 T cell receptor beta chains reported below all come from one sample, sequenced in a study of blood T cell repertoires in COVID-19. The protocol was immunoSEQ multiplex PCR, while the TCRdb copy is restricted to in-frame clones and leaves out a portion. The table includes about 180,000 clones, about nine tenths detected once. The sequencing input was peripheral blood. These receptors were taken from a woman in her twenties or thirties with acute or convalescent COVID-19.

The chain recombines TRBV19 with TRBJ1-1; TRBD1 agrees at 7 bases. The CDR3 is 11 amino acids. Unmatched junction bases numbered 4, after V lost 10 bases and J lost 5 bases. Germline V gene sequence: CDR1 LNHDA, CDR2 SQIVND (reference sequence). CDR3 bases: TGTGCCACACAGGGGTGGACTGAAGCTTTCTTT. Encoded protein: CATQGWTEAFF.

This rearrangement joins TRBV12-3 or TRBV12-4 to TRBJ2-7; D perhaps matches TRBD2 (6 bases). The CDR3 is made up of 13 amino acids. V lost 3 bases, J lost 4 bases, and 10 bases lay in between. The CDR3 region has the DNA TGTGCCAGCAGTTTCGGGAGCAGGTACGAGCAGTACTTC. Amino acid sequence: CASSFGSRYEQYF.

V is TRBV7-9 and J is TRBJ1-4; TRBD1 might be the D (5 bases). Trimming removed 5 bases from V and 5 bases from J, with 15 bases in between. The CDR3 loop spans 15 amino acids. Germline V gene lookup returns CDR1 SEHNR and CDR2 FQNEAQ (reference sequence). The CDR3 loop reads CASSIGSRANEKLFF. The DNA for the CDR3 is TGTGCCAGCAGCATAGGGAGCAGGGCCAATGAAAAACTGTTTTTT.

This rearrangement joins TRBV9 to TRBJ1-3; TRBD1 might be the D (5 bases). The CDR3 contains 15 residues. Deletions cut 4 bases from V and 8 bases from J, with 19 bases between. CDR1 is SGDLS and CDR2 is YYNGEE in the germline V gene. CDR3 in amino acids: CASSPPPGDSDTIYF. CDR3 sequence (DNA): TGTGCCAGCAGCCCTCCCCCGGGGGATTCTGACACCATATATTTT.

The chain employs TRBV7-9 and TRBJ2-1; 7 nucleotides line up with TRBD1. Germline V gives CDR1 SEHNR, CDR2 FQNEAQ (reference sequence). V dropped 1 base and J dropped 8; count of bases not matched to a gene: 5. The length of the CDR3 is 14 residues. The CDR3 DNA follows: TGTGCCAGCAGCTTAGGGAACACAGGGGATGAGCAGTTCTTC. Translation gives CASSLGNTGDEQFF.

This clone occurred once. The CDR3 coding sequence is TGTGCCAGCAGCGCAGGGGGGCGATCCTATAATTCACCCCTCCACTTT. Translation: CASSAGGRSYNSPLHF. This chain uses TRBV7-2 with TRBJ1-6, with TRBD1 matching 7 bases. J lost 1 base, V lost 5 bases, and 5 bases had no gene match. Germline V gene sequence: CDR1 SGHTA, CDR2 FQGNSA. The CDR3 has 16 amino acids.

Only a few counts were recorded for this clone. The gene calls are TRBV13 and TRBJ2-7; D remains unclear. CDR3 length: 15 residues. With 4 bases removed from V and 3 bases from J, the gap between germline ends came to 16 bases. Germline V gives CDR1 PRHDT, CDR2 FYEKMQ (reference sequence). The CDR3 loop is CASSSRPSLSYEQYF. CDR3 bases: TGTGCCAGCAGCTCCCGTCCCTCCCTCAGCTACGAGCAGTACTTC.

This clone was detected once. The rearrangement links TRBV5-1 to TRBJ2-7; tentatively, D is TRBD2 (5 bases). Trimming cost V 2 bases and J 0 bases, with 15 bases left between them. Germline lookup yields CDR1 SGHRS and CDR2 YFSETQ. The length of the CDR3 is 16 residues. This chain's CDR3 is CASSLTRRVSSYEQYF. In DNA form, the CDR3 reads TGCGCCAGCAGCTTAACACGGCGGGTGAGCTCCTACGAGCAGTACTTC.

This chain connects TRBV7-9 to TRBJ1-1, with unresolved D. Trimming removed 5 bases at V and 4 bases at J, with 8 bases between. Germline-derived CDR1 and CDR2 are SEHNR and FQNEAQ (reference sequence). CDR3 length equals 12 residues. The chain's CDR3 is CASSIGGTEAFF. The CDR3 DNA reads as TGTGCCAGCAGCATTGGCGGCACTGAAGCTTTCTTT. The variable domain in full, with the rest retrieved from reference TRBV7-9 and TRBJ1-1, is DTGVSQNPRHKITKRGQNVTFRCDPISEHNRLYWYRQTLGQGPEFLTYFQNEAQLEKSRLLSDRFSAERPKGSFSTLEIQRTEQGDSAMYLCASSIGGTEAFFGQGTRLTVV.

About this clone: The germline gene is not matched at one end of the junction; a read error may be the cause. This chain uses TRBV20-1 with TRBJ1-4; the D is unclear. The V gene's germline CDR1 is DFQATT and CDR2 SNEGSKA (reference sequence). CDR3 size: 10 residues. CDR3 protein: CSALRHISVF. CDR3 nucleotide sequence: TGCAGTGCTCTCAGACACATAAGTGTTTTT.

In DNA, the CDR3 is TGCGCCAGCAGCTTGGATGTGGGGCCTTCCTACGAGCAGTACTTC. Translated, it gives CASSLDVGPSYEQYF. V gene TRBV5-1 combines with J gene TRBJ2-7; possibly TRBD1 for D (5 bases). V was trimmed by 0 bases and J by 1 base, leaving 11 bases between them. Germline V gene sequence: CDR1 SGHRS, CDR2 YFSETQ. The CDR3 length is 15 residues.

The genes are TRBV19 and TRBJ1-4; 7 bases map to TRBD1. From germline, CDR1 is LNHDA and CDR2 SQIVND (reference sequence). The CDR3 totals 14 residues. V shed 4 bases, J shed 3 bases, and the junction held 2 bases outside the gene matches. The chain's CDR3 is CASSKRGPNEKLFF. CDR3 bases: TGTGCCAGTAGTAAAAGGGGGCCTAATGAAAAACTGTTTTTT. The entire variable domain, with the rest obtained from reference TRBV19 and TRBJ1-4, is as follows: DGGITQSPKYLFRKEGQNVTLSCEQNLNHDAMYWYRQDPGQGLRLIYYSQIVNDFQKGDIAEGYSVSREKKESFPLTVTSAQKNPTAFYLCASSKRGPNEKLFFGSGTQLSVL.

The chain links TRBV27 to TRBJ2-7; D is possibly TRBD2 (5 bases). The CDR3 consists of 13 residues. In germline, CDR1 is MNHEY, CDR2 SMNVEV (reference sequence). Between the trimmed V and J ends, which lost 2 bases and 6 bases, there was a span of 11 bases. CDR3 DNA: TGTGCCAGCAGTTTAACCGGGGTTGTCGAGCAGTACTTC. Translation: CASSLTGVVEQYF.

The V call is TRBV5-1, the J call TRBJ2-7; D possibly corresponds to TRBD1 (6 bases). Trimming removed 2 bases at V and 5 bases at J, with 11 bases between. The length of the CDR3 is 13 residues. In germline, CDR1 is SGHRS, CDR2 YFSETQ. Here the CDR3 reads CASSFTDSHEQYF. The CDR3 nucleotides are TGCGCCAGCAGCTTTACGGACAGCCACGAGCAGTACTTC.

This chain connects TRBV2 to TRBJ2-3, with D perhaps TRBD2 (6 bases). V shed 6 bases and J shed 9 bases, with 16 bases lying between them. Germline CDR1 reads SNHLY; CDR2 reads FYNNEI. CDR3 length: 13 amino acids. The CDR3, as DNA: TGTGCCAGCAGGACGGACTCCGCGGGGACGCAGTATTTT. This sequence encodes CASRTDSAGTQYF.

The rearrangement links TRBV28 to TRBJ1-4, with a tentative D call TRBD1 (5 bases). Germline V gene sequence: CDR1 MDHEN, CDR2 SYDVKM. V lost 5 bases to trimming and J lost 2 bases, with 6 bases between them. The CDR3 totals 13 residues. CDR3 region: CASSKGTNEKLFF. Here the CDR3 DNA reads TGTGCCAGCAGTAAGGGGACTAATGAAAAACTGTTTTTT.

The rearrangement links TRBV29-1 to TRBJ1-2; a weak D match, TRBD1 (5 bases). V lost 4 bases, J lost 0 bases, and 21 bases lay in between. Per the germline V gene, CDR1 is SQVTM and CDR2 is ANQGSEA. The CDR3 consists of 17 residues. CDR3 nucleotide sequence: TGCAGCGTTGCCCCCGGCTGGGGCATGGAGACTAACTATGGCTACACCTTC. This translates into CSVAPGWGMETNYGYTF.

The chain has TRBV6-5 and TRBJ1-1; D not certain. V lost 8 bases and J lost 4, with 17 bases in between. This CDR3 spans 14 amino acids. Germline CDR1 and CDR2: MNHEY and SVGAGI. For the CDR3, the DNA is TGTGCCAGCGTCCGGGATTTGATCGGCACTGAAGCTTTCTTT. Translation: CASVRDLIGTEAFF.

This chain uses TRBV28 with TRBJ1-2; D is undetermined. CDR1 is MDHEN, CDR2 SYDVKM, per germline. V was pared by 5 bases and J by 0 bases, with 4 bases between. The CDR3 totals 12 residues. CDR3 in amino acids: CASSLTNYGYTF. CDR3 bases: TGTGCCAGCAGTCTAACTAACTATGGCTACACCTTC.

The rearrangement links TRBV6-6 to TRBJ1-5; a possible D gene is TRBD1 (5 bases). This CDR3 comprises 13 residues. The V gene lost 5 bases and the J gene lost 7 bases, with 12 bases spanning the gap. Per the germline V gene, CDR1 is MNHNY and CDR2 is SVGAGI (reference sequence). This CDR3 is CASSPRGVQPQHF. DNA for the CDR3: TGTGCCAGCAGTCCGCGGGGCGTCCAGCCCCAGCATTTT.

The V call is TRBV27, the J call TRBJ2-1; possibly TRBD1 for D (6 bases). This CDR3 spans 15 amino acids. Trimming stripped 4 bases from V and 2 bases from J, with 12 bases between. The V gene's germline CDR1 is MNHEY and CDR2 SMNVEV (reference sequence). CDR3 amino acids: CASSWAGAAYNEQFF. The CDR3 DNA follows: TGTGCCAGCAGTTGGGCAGGGGCTGCCTACAATGAGCAGTTCTTC.

The chain links TRBV5-1 to TRBJ2-5, with 8 bases aligning to TRBD2. After removal of 4 bases from V and 11 bases from J, the junction contained 13 bases not matched to a gene. The length of the CDR3 is 14 residues. In germline, CDR1 is SGHRS, CDR2 YFSETQ. Here the CDR3 DNA reads TGCGCCAGCAGCGGAACTAGCGGACAGTTGGAGCAGTACTTC. This encodes CASSGTSGQLEQYF.

This clone was detected only a few times. This chain connects TRBV10-1 to TRBJ1-5; D may be TRBD1 (6 bases). This CDR3 has 14 residues. Trimming took 10 bases from V and 3 from J, leaving 16 bases between them. Germline V gives CDR1 WNHNN, CDR2 SYGVQD (reference sequence). CDR3 sequence: CATSRGGFNQPQHF. CDR3 DNA sequence: TGCGCCACCTCCCGGGGGGGCTTCAATCAGCCCCAGCATTTT.

The rearrangement joins TRBV13 to TRBJ2-1; D is unclear. Germline values: CDR1 PRHDT, CDR2 FYEKMQ (reference sequence). There are 13 residues in the CDR3. Trimming shortened V by 0 bases and J by 9 bases, and 9 bases separated the two germline ends. The CDR3 DNA reads TGTGCCAGCAGCTTAGGGTCAGCGACTGAGCAGTTCTTC. It codes for CASSLGSATEQFF. Combining the CDR3 with reference TRBV13 and TRBJ2-1 gives the whole variable domain AAGVIQSPRHLIKEKRETATLKCYPIPRHDTVYWYQQGPGQDPQFLISFYEKMQSDKGSIPDRFSAQQFSDYHSELNMSSLELGDSALYFCASSLGSATEQFFGPGTRLTVL.